Following are 30 T cell receptor beta chains from one sample sequenced in a study of blood T cell repertoires in COVID-19. Some clones are missing from TCRdb's copy, which holds only in-frame ones; the method was immunoSEQ multiplex PCR. Of over 55,000 clones listed, more than 75% are singletons. Sequencing input: peripheral blood. All receptors derive from a human donor with active COVID-19. The donor label of this sample is uncertain.

The rearrangement uses TRBV5-7 and TRBJ2-7, with D possibly being TRBD1 (6 bases). TRBV5-7 is labeled an ORF, and its function is uncertain. Trimming left V 3 bases short and J 5 bases short, with 18 bases between. CDR3 size: 15 residues. CDR3 loop: CASSYSLTGYHEQYF. As DNA, the CDR3 is TGTGCCAGCAGCTATTCGCTAACAGGGTACCACGAGCAGTACTTC.

This chain uses TRBV6-5 with TRBJ2-6; no firm D call. The CDR3 is made up of 16 amino acids. The germline gives CDR1 MNHEY, CDR2 SVGAGI. Trimming cost V 0 bases and J 4 bases, with 10 bases left between them. The DNA of the CDR3 is TGTGCCAGCAGTTACTCCTTTGAGGCCGGGGCCAACGTCCTGACTTTC. Translating it yields CASSYSFEAGANVLTF.

The chain links TRBV6-2 or TRBV6-3 to TRBJ1-1; D possibly corresponds to TRBD1 (6 bases). This CDR3 region has 13 residues. Between the trimmed V and J ends, which lost 2 bases and 14 bases, there was a span of 18 bases. Germline loops: CDR1 MNHEY, CDR2 SVGEGT. The CDR3 reads CASSYIRQVHPFF. As DNA, the CDR3 is TGTGCCAGCAGTTACATTAGACAGGTCCATCCCTTCTTT.

This clone was recorded only once. The chain couples TRBV5-4 to TRBJ1-2; TRBD1 matches at 10 bases. The CDR3 totals 14 residues. Germline values: CDR1 SGHNT, CDR2 YYREEE (reference sequence). J gave up 5 bases and V 4 bases, and 5 bases lay outside the gene matches. CDR3: CASSVTGGQYGYTF. In DNA, the CDR3 is TGTGCCAGCAGCGTGACAGGGGGCCAATATGGCTACACCTTC.

The chain combines TRBV6-5 with TRBJ2-3; D is uncertain. Per germline, CDR1 MNHEY and CDR2 SVGAGI. This CDR3 spans 15 amino acids. The ends were cut back, 5 bases at V and 0 bases at J, with 12 bases in the middle. CDR3 coding DNA: TGTGCCAGCAGTCTTATGAAAACTAGCACAGATACGCAGTATTTT. Translating gives CASSLMKTSTDTQYF.

The CDR3 here is CASSQAVVGSNQPQHF. The CDR3 nucleotides read TGCGCCAGCAGCCAGGCCGTTGTGGGCAGCAATCAGCCCCAGCATTTT. The chain is built from TRBV4-3 and TRBJ1-5; the D is unclear. The CDR3 is 16 amino acids. Germline V gene data show CDR1 as LGHNA and CDR2 as YSLEER. Trimming took off 3 bases at V and 1 base at J, with 13 bases between the two ends.

The count of this clone is one. The chain links TRBV29-1 to TRBJ2-7, with a tentative D call TRBD1 (5 bases). Looked up from germline, CDR1 is SQVTM and CDR2 is ANQGSEA. V was clipped by 5 bases and J by 2 bases, with 10 bases between them. This CDR3 has 12 residues. The CDR3 DNA reads as TGCAGCGTTCAGGGTTTTACCTACGAGCAGTACTTC. Its protein is CSVQGFTYEQYF.

This chain links TRBV18 with TRBJ2-7, with D possibly matching TRBD1 (6 bases). V shed 6 bases and J shed 4 bases, with 13 bases lying between them. The CDR3 sequence is 13 residues long. Germline V gene sequence: CDR1 KGHSH, CDR2 LQKENI. The chain's CDR3 is CASSRDTPYEQYF. For the CDR3, the DNA is TGTGCCAGCTCCCGGGACACACCTTACGAGCAGTACTTC.

The rearrangement joins TRBV11-2 to TRBJ1-2, with D hard to call. CDR1 and CDR2 from the germline V gene are SGHAT and FQNNGV. Trimming took off 2 bases at V and 4 bases at J, with 11 bases between the two ends. This CDR3 contains 14 residues. For the CDR3, the DNA is TGTGCCAGCAGCTTAAACGGGTTAAGCTATGGCTACACCTTC. This sequence encodes CASSLNGLSYGYTF.

This clone showed up just once. The chain uses TRBV5-1 and TRBJ2-1; tentatively, D is TRBD2 (5 bases). V lost 5 bases to trimming and J lost 6 bases, with 18 bases between them. This CDR3 region has 15 residues. The germline CDR1 and CDR2 sequences are SGHRS and YFSETQ. The CDR3 sequence is CASRAASWASNEQFF. CDR3 nucleotides: TGCGCCAGCAGGGCGGCTAGCTGGGCCTCCAATGAGCAGTTCTTC.

The V gene is TRBV5-6, the J gene TRBJ2-3; 9 positions match TRBD1. Trimming cost V 2 bases and J 3 bases; bases outside gene matches: 4. CDR3 length: 15 amino acids. CDR1 and CDR2 (germline): SGHDT, YYEEEE. This CDR3 reads CASSFPDRGTDTQYF. In DNA form, the CDR3 reads TGTGCCAGCAGCTTCCCGGACAGGGGAACAGATACGCAGTATTTT.

V gene TRBV15 combines with J gene TRBJ2-5; possibly TRBD2 for D (6 bases). Trimming cost V 4 bases and J 0 bases, with 9 bases left between them. The CDR3 is made up of 14 amino acids. Looked up from germline, CDR1 is LNHNV and CDR2 is YYDKDF (reference sequence). The CDR3 bases are TGTGCCACCAGCAATGGGGGGAACCAAGAGACCCAGTACTTC. This codes for CATSNGGNQETQYF.

The gene calls are TRBV11-3 and TRBJ2-2; D is undetermined. The CDR3 runs 16 residues. Trimming took 2 bases from V and 4 from J, leaving 14 bases between them. Germline V CDR1 and CDR2: SGHNT, YENEEA. The CDR3 loop reads CASSLNGGSSTGELFF. The CDR3 region has the DNA TGTGCCAGCAGCTTAAACGGCGGAAGTAGCACCGGGGAGCTGTTTTTT.

The chain employs TRBV28 and TRBJ1-2; possible D gene TRBD1, 6 bases. The germline V gene has CDR1 MDHEN and CDR2 SYDVKM. Deletions cut 0 bases from V and 8 bases from J, with 10 bases between. CDR3 length equals 13 residues. CDR3 sequence reads: CASSLWSGEGYTF. The CDR3 DNA reads TGTGCCAGCAGTTTATGGTCAGGGGAAGGCTACACCTTC.

The rearrangement uses TRBV3-1 (or the pseudogene TRBV3-2) and TRBJ1-2; D possibly corresponds to TRBD1 (6 bases). Between the trimmed V and J ends, which lost 1 base and 8 bases, there was a span of 17 bases. In germline, CDR1 is LGHDT, CDR2 YNNKEL (reference sequence). The CDR3 is 15 residues long. CDR3 sequence (DNA): TGTGCCAGCAGCCAAGCGGCTACAGGGCCCGGAGGCTACACCTTC. It yields the protein CASSQAATGPGGYTF.

This clone showed up just a few times. The V and J genes are TRBV2 and TRBJ2-1; 9 nucleotides match TRBD2. The J segment lost 5 bases and the V segment lost 6 bases, leaving 2 bases of the junction unmatched. Looked up from germline, CDR1 is SNHLY and CDR2 is FYNNEI. The CDR3 has 13 amino acids. Here the CDR3 DNA reads TGTGCCAGCAGCCGACTAGCGGACAATGAGCAGTTCTTC. This codes for CASSRLADNEQFF.

The CDR3 spells CASRGTETYEQYF. CDR3 DNA sequence: TGCGCCAGCAGGGGGACTGAAACCTACGAGCAGTACTTC. The rearrangement links TRBV5-1 to TRBJ2-7, with D maybe TRBD2 (6 bases). The V and J ends lost 5 bases and 2 bases respectively, with 11 bases between them. Germline V gene sequence: CDR1 SGHRS, CDR2 YFSETQ. The CDR3 is 13 amino acids.

The V and J genes are TRBV7-9 and TRBJ2-3, with a weak D call TRBD1 (7 bases). This CDR3 contains 15 residues. CDR1 is SEHNR, CDR2 FQNEAQ, per germline (reference sequence). The V gene lost 5 bases and the J gene lost 4 bases, with 16 bases spanning the gap. In DNA, the CDR3 is TGTGCCAGCAGCATTCACAGGGGACTGGCAGATACGCAGTATTTT. This gives the protein CASSIHRGLADTQYF. Drawing the rest from reference TRBV7-9 and TRBJ2-3, the complete variable domain is DTGVSQNPRHKITKRGQNVTFRCDPISEHNRLYWYRQTLGQGPEFLTYFQNEAQLEKSRLLSDRFSAERPKGSFSTLEIQRTEQGDSAMYLCASSIHRGLADTQYFGPGTRLTVL.

CDR3 region: CASSVGLAGGRSYNEQFF. The CDR3 nucleotides are TGTGCCAGCAGCGTAGGACTAGCGGGGGGGCGCTCCTACAATGAGCAGTTCTTC. The V gene is TRBV9, the J gene TRBJ2-1, with 14 positions matching TRBD2. After removal of 0 bases from V and 0 bases from J, the junction contained 2 bases not matched to a gene. Per the germline V gene, CDR1 is SGDLS and CDR2 is YYNGEE. CDR3 length: 18 amino acids.

In its sample, this clone was seen a few times. The V call is TRBV6-6, the J call TRBJ1-6; D is possibly TRBD1 (5 bases). CDR3 length: 12 residues. The ends were cut back, 8 bases at V and 10 bases at J, with 12 bases in the middle. Germline V gene sequence: CDR1 MNHNY, CDR2 SVGAGI (reference sequence). CDR3 residues: CASRDGGSPLHF. CDR3 coding DNA: TGTGCCAGCCGGGACGGGGGGTCACCCCTCCACTTT.

The gene calls are TRBV19 and TRBJ1-1, with 9 bases identical to TRBD1. With V trimmed by 7 bases and J by 0 bases, 15 bases remained unmatched. This CDR3 contains 18 residues. CDR1 LNHDA and CDR2 SQIVND come from the germline V gene (reference sequence). The CDR3 DNA reads TGTGCCAGTACTTCACCCCGAGAGACAGGGGGGATGAACACTGAAGCTTTCTTT. This gives the protein CASTSPRETGGMNTEAFF.

This chain joins TRBV7-8 and TRBJ2-4; 10 nucleotides agree with TRBD2. The CDR3 has 18 residues. The ends lost 1 base at V and 4 bases at J; junction bases unmatched: 10. CDR1 SGHVS and CDR2 FQNEAQ come from the germline V gene. The CDR3 spells CASSLVPSGRALKNIQYF. The DNA for the CDR3 is TGTGCCAGCAGCTTAGTTCCCAGCGGGAGGGCCTTGAAAAACATTCAGTACTTC.

The chain uses TRBV11-2 and TRBJ2-1; maybe TRBD1 (6 bases). This CDR3 spans 14 amino acids. The germline V gene encodes CDR1 SGHAT and CDR2 FQNNGV. V gave up 2 bases and J gave up 5 bases, with 10 bases separating them. The CDR3 DNA reads as TGTGCCAGCAGCTTACGCCAGGGGAACAATGAGCAGTTCTTC. Its translation is CASSLRQGNNEQFF.

This sequence joins TRBV3-1 (or the pseudogene TRBV3-2) and TRBJ1-1; no reliable D call. Germline-derived CDR1 and CDR2 are LGHDT and YNNKEL (reference sequence). Trimming cost V 1 base and J 11 bases, with 17 bases left between them. CDR3 length: 14 residues. CDR3 nucleotides: TGTGCCAGCAGCCAAGGTAGCCCCGTAGGTCCGGCTTTCTTT. Protein: CASSQGSPVGPAFF.

This chain joins TRBV12-5 and TRBJ2-1, with 11 bases identical to TRBD2. V shed 3 bases, J shed 7 bases, and the junction held 2 bases outside the gene matches. Germline assignment: CDR1 LGHNT and CDR2 FRNRAP. The CDR3 contains 14 residues. The CDR3 sequence: CASGFSGGVNEQFF. The DNA for the CDR3 is TGTGCTAGTGGTTTTAGCGGGGGGGTTAATGAGCAGTTCTTC.

The rearrangement joins TRBV12-2 to TRBJ1-3; whether TRBD1, the table's D call, matches the DNA was not checked. TRBV12-2 is reported as a pseudogene. The CDR3 runs to 12 residues. CDR3 sequence: CASRLGTNTIYF. Here the CDR3 DNA reads TGTGCAAGTCGCCTTGGCACCAACACCATATATTTT.

This clone was seen only a few times. This rearrangement joins TRBV6-5 to TRBJ2-5; 7 bases are shared with TRBD1. CDR1 is MNHEY and CDR2 is SVGAGI in the germline V gene. This CDR3 has 13 residues. After removal of 5 bases from V and 7 bases from J, the junction contained 7 bases not matched to a gene. In nucleotides, the CDR3 is TGTGCCAGCAGTCTGACAGGGTCGGCGACCCAGTACTTC. It codes for CASSLTGSATQYF.

The chain uses TRBV9 and TRBJ2-1, with D tentatively TRBD1 (5 bases). CDR1 and CDR2 (germline): SGDLS, YYNGEE. This CDR3 contains 15 residues. V lost 2 bases, J lost 5 bases, and 14 bases lay in between. The CDR3 region is CASSVEGADNNEQFF. CDR3 in DNA: TGTGCCAGCAGCGTCGAAGGGGCTGACAACAATGAGCAGTTCTTC.

The CDR3 DNA reads as TGTGCCAGCAGTCAGGGGTTGGGCGAGCAGTACTTC. Its translation is CASSQGLGEQYF. V usage is TRBV6-6 and J usage is TRBJ2-7; TRBD1 might be the D (6 bases). Trimming took off 5 bases at V and 6 bases at J, with 11 bases between the two ends. Germline CDR1 is MNHNY and CDR2 is SVGAGI (reference sequence). The CDR3 extends over 12 amino acids.

The V call is TRBV4-3, the J call TRBJ2-4; D is uncertain. V was cut by 0 bases and J by 0 bases, with 6 bases left in between. The CDR3 contains 15 residues. CDR1 is LGHNA and CDR2 is YSLEER in the germline V gene. CDR3 in amino acids: CASSQDPVAKNIQYF. CDR3 nucleotide sequence: TGCGCCAGCAGCCAAGATCCCGTAGCCAAAAACATTCAGTACTTC.